Listed below are T cell receptor beta chains from one sample, sequenced in a study of blood T cells in healthy people across ages. TCRdb passed the 5' RACE reads through MiXCR, listing each CDR3 protein once. The sample records 1,500,000 or so distinct CDR3 sequences, 59% being singletons. Material for sequencing was blood. The receptor set was obtained from a man aged 18 to 29 in good health. CDR3s include the opening cysteine and the closing phenylalanine or tryptophan.

V gene,J gene,CDR3 protein
TRBV7-8,TRBJ2-7,CASSLLGGNSYEQYF
TRBV29-1,TRBJ2-3,CSVDIGTGVNTQYF
TRBV27,TRBJ1-5,CASSFGQSSNQPQHF
TRBV3-1,TRBJ2-7,CASSQDAQDVREQYF
TRBV4-3,TRBJ1-2,CASSQDVTNYGYTF
TRBV29-1,TRBJ2-7,CSVRGQFYEQYF
TRBV4-1,TRBJ2-3,CASSQGGQGRTDTQYF
TRBV2,TRBJ1-1,CASSEGTGTEAFF
TRBV28,TRBJ2-4,CASSSGMENIQYF
TRBV28,TRBJ2-7,CASSSSLRGDEQYF
TRBV29-1,TRBJ2-7,CSVVKGTPYEQYF
TRBV6-1,TRBJ2-7,CASSVWPNYEQYF
TRBV7-8,TRBJ1-5,CASSLLGYQPQHF
TRBV27,TRBJ2-2,CASRSWTGPGELFF
TRBV7-9,TRBJ1-1,CASSLGEGVEAFF
TRBV10-3,-,CAIMDRASYEQYF
TRBV9,TRBJ2-3,CASSMRGLSTDTQYF
TRBV12-3/TRBV12-4,TRBJ2-7,CASSLSMSEQYF
TRBV10-3,TRBJ2-5,CAISLSGGQTETQYF
TRBV7-8,TRBJ2-1,CASSPRTSGYNEQFF
TRBV7-2,TRBJ2-4,CASSALRARGQNIQYF
TRBV29-1,TRBJ2-7,CSVSTGAEQYF
TRBV10-3,TRBJ1-5,CAISERAGQPQHF
TRBV3-1,TRBJ1-5,CASSQEGGPGGAQHF
TRBV28,TRBJ1-2,CASSLSDSGYTF
TRBV28,TRBJ2-2,CASSSGHRGELFF
TRBV4-1,TRBJ2-7,CASSQEWVADSYEQYF
TRBV10-1,TRBJ2-1,CASSPDRDFYNEQFF
TRBV20-1,TRBJ1-1,CSARDRWGVGTEAFF
TRBV27,TRBJ1-2,CASSLHSGNYGYTF